The 6 T cell receptor beta chains given below trace back to one sample, sequenced in a study of identical twins. TCRdb fed the 5' RACE reads into MiXCR, producing one record per CDR3 protein. The sample has a few hundred thousand distinct CDR3 sequences; approximately 15% are singletons. These records were also assigned to another study, of yellow fever vaccine responses in identical twins.

The material sequenced was CD4+ T cells sorted from blood. Receptors were obtained from a woman between 18 and 29 years old in good health.

This clonotype was seen a few times. The CDR3 nucleotides are TGTGCCAGCAGCTTAGACGGGCAGCAGTACTTC. It specifies CASSLDGQQYF. The chain has TRBV11-2 and TRBJ2-7; D gene unclear. V dropped 0 bases and J dropped 8 bases, with 5 bases sitting between them. This CDR3 has 11 amino acids. Germline assignment: CDR1 SGHAT and CDR2 FQNNGV. Full variable domain (outside the CDR3, taken from reference TRBV11-2 and TRBJ2-7): EAGVAQSPRYKIIEKRQSVAFWCNPISGHATLYWYQQILGQGPKLLIQFQNNGVVDDSQLPKDRFSAERLKGVDSTLKIQPAKLEDSAVYLCASSLDGQQYFGPGTRLTVT.

This chain uses TRBV6-2 or TRBV6-3 with TRBJ2-2; D possibly corresponds to TRBD2 (5 bases). The V gene lost 6 bases and the J gene lost 4 bases, with 9 bases spanning the gap. This CDR3 spans 13 amino acids. Germline V gene lookup returns CDR1 MNHEY and CDR2 SVGEGT. CDR3 region: CASREVSTGELFF. The CDR3 DNA reads TGTGCCAGCAGGGAGGTGTCCACCGGGGAGCTGTTTTTT.

V usage is TRBV7-2 and J usage is TRBJ2-7, with 9 bases aligning to TRBD1. The CDR3 length is 14 residues. Germline values: CDR1 SGHTA, CDR2 FQGNSA. Trimming at V came to 5 bases and at J to 4 bases, leaving 6 bases not matched to a gene. CDR3 loop: CASSPTGQGYEQYF. CDR3 sequence (DNA): TGTGCCAGCAGCCCAACCGGACAGGGGTACGAGCAGTACTTC.

This clonotype has a handful of counts. This chain links TRBV20-1 with TRBJ2-3; 8 nucleotides match TRBD1. The CDR3 has 14 residues. Germline V gene sequence: CDR1 DFQATT, CDR2 SNEGSKA (reference sequence). V shed 3 bases and J 5 bases; nucleotides not matched to a gene: 7. The CDR3 region is CSASPDRARDTQYF. CDR3 nucleotides: TGCAGTGCTAGTCCGGACAGGGCGAGAGATACGCAGTATTTT.

The chain is built from TRBV5-1 and TRBJ2-7, with TRBD1 as a possible D gene (5 bases). V was clipped by 4 bases and J by 2 bases, with 16 bases between them. The CDR3 spans 15 residues. Germline CDR1 reads SGHRS; CDR2 reads YFSETQ. The DNA of the CDR3 is TGCGCCAGCAGCGGGGCCGGGTCATCAACCTACGAGCAGTACTTC. This translates into CASSGAGSSTYEQYF.

This clonotype was counted a few times. The chain employs TRBV7-2 and TRBJ2-3; no definite D call. CDR3 size: 13 residues. V lost 1 base and J lost 5, with 7 bases in between. CDR1 is SGHTA, CDR2 FQGNSA, per germline. CDR3 bases: TGTGCCAGCAGCTTAGGTTCGGAAGATACGCAGTATTTT. This encodes CASSLGSEDTQYF.